The entry that follows covers one T cell receptor beta chain sequence. Its antigen is unknown. Primers used in a second PCR of about 6 to 11 cycles were a sample-barcoded 5' primer and a J-beta primer mix. Each TCR beta cDNA got a 12-nucleotide random molecular identifier. Each CDR3 protein gets one entry after TCRdb re-called the 5' RACE reads with MiXCR. This table has about 940,000 distinct CDR3 sequences, 45% to 50% appearing once. The sample is drawn from a study of blood T cells in healthy people across ages. General study points: Donor CMV infection status was unknown, possibly confounding age-related changes in expanded clonotypes.

Germline values: CDR1 LGHDT, CDR2 YNNKEL (reference sequence). The J segment lost 6 bases and the V segment lost 2 bases, leaving 6 bases of the junction unmatched. The CDR3 contains 14 residues. The source of this sequence is a man aged 30 to 39 in good health. The sample taken for sequencing was blood. The chain recombines TRBV3-1 with TRBJ1-1, with 7 bases lining up with TRBD1. CDR3 protein: CASSQNTGAAEAFF. The CDR3 bases are TGTGCCAGCAGCCAAAACACAGGGGCGGCTGAAGCTTTCTTT.